The text below deals with one T cell receptor (beta chain). Its antigen is undetermined. Here immunoSEQ multiplex PCR was the method, and the copy in TCRdb shows in-frame clones only, minus some. The sample records roughly 30,000 clones, about 88% being singletons. The sample comes from a study of T cells in localized non-small cell lung cancer. Study-wide findings and caveats: Patients showing higher blood T cell density tended to see longer overall survival. A median of 57 of the top 100 tumor clones appeared in adjacent lung, which was paired and uninvolved. Without multi-region sequencing, intratumor heterogeneity could not be excluded. It was uninvolved adjacent lung that showed the highest T cell clonality, exceeding tumor.

CDR1 is LGHNT, CDR2 FRNRAP, per germline. The CDR3 has 14 residues. V was cut by 3 bases and J by 4 bases, with 13 bases left in between. The TCR originated in a woman aged 35 to 70 with stage I lung adenocarcinoma. This chain connects TRBV12-5 to TRBJ2-7; D unclear. Sequencing was performed on peripheral blood, taken before any cancer treatment. In DNA, the CDR3 is TGTGCTAGTGGTTTATCAGGCTATCGGTACGAGCAGTACTTC. Translating it yields CASGLSGYRYEQYF.